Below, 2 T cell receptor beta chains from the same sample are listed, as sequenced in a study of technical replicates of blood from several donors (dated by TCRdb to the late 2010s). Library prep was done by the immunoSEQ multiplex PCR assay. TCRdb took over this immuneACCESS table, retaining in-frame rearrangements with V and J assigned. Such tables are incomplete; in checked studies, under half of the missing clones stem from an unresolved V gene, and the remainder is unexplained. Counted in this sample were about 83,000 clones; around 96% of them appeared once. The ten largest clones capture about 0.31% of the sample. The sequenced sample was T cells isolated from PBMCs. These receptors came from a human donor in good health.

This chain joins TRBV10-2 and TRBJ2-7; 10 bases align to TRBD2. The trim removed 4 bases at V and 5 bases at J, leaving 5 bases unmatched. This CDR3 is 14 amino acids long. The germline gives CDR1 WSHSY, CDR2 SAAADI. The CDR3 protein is CASSALAGVNEQYF. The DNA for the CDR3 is TGCGCCAGCAGTGCGCTAGCGGGAGTTAACGAGCAGTACTTC.

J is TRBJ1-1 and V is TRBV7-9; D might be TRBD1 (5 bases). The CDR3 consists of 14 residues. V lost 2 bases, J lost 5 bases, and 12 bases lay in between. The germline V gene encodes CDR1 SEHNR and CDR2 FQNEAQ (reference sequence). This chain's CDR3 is CASSLQGLETEAFF. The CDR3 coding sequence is TGTGCCAGCAGCTTACAGGGTCTGGAAACTGAAGCTTTCTTT.